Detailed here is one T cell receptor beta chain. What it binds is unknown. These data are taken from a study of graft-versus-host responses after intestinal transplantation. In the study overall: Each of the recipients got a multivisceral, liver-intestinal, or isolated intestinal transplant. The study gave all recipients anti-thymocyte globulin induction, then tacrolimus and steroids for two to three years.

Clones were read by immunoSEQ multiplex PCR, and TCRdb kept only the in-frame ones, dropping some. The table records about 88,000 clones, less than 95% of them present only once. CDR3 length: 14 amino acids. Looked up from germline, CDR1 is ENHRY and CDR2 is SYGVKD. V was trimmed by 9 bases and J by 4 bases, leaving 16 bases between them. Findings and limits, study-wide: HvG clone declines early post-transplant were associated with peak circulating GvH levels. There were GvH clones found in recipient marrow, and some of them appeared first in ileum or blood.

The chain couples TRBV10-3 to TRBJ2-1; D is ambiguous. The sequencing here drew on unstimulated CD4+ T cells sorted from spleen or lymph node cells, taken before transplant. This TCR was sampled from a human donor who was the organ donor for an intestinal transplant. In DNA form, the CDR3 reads TGTGCCATTACCCCTCTACTTGATTACAATGAGCAGTTCTTC. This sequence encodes CAITPLLDYNEQFF.